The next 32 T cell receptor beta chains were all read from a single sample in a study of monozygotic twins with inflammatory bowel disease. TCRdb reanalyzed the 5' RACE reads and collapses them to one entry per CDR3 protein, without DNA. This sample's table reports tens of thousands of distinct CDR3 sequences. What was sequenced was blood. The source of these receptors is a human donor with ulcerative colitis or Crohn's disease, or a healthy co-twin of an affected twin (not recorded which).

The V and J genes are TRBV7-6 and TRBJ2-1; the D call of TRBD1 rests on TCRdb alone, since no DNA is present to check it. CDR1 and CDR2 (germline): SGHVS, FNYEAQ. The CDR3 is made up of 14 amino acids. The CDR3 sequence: CASSHRGLINEQFF.

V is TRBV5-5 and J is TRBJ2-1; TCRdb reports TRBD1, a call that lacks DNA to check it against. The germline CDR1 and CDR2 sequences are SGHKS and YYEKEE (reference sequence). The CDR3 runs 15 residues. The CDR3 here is CASSFDTGASNEQFF.

The CDR3 is CASSSSSGAGEQYF. The chain employs TRBV13 and TRBJ2-7; the TCRdb D gene call, TRBD2, has no DNA to confirm it. Germline CDR1 and CDR2: PRHDT and FYEKMQ (reference sequence). The length of the CDR3 is 14 residues.

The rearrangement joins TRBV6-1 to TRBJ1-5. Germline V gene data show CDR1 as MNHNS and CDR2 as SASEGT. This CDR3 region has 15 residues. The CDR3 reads CASSEMNASNQPQHF.

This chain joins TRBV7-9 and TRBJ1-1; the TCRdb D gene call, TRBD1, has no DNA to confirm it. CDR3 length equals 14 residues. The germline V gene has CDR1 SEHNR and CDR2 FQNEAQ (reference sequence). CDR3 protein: CASSLQAPLTEAFF.

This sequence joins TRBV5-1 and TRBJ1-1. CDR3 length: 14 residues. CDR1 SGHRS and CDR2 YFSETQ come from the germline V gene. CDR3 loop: CASSLGDKNTEAFF.

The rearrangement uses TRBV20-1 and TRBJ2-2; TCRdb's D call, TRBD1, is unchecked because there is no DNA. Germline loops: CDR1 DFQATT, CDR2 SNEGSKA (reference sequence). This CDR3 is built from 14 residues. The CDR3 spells CSARGIRGPGELFF.

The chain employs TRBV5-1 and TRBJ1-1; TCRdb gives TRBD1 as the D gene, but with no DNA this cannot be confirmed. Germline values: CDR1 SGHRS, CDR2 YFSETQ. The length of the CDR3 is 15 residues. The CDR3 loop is CASSADPGVNTEAFF.

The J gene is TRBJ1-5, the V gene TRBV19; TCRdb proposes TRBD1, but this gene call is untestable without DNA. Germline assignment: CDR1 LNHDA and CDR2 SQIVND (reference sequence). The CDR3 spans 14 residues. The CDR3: CASSTGDPNQPQHF.

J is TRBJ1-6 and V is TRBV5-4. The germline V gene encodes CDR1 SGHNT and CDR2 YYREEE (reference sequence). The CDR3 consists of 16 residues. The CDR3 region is CASSLGSKIENSPLHF. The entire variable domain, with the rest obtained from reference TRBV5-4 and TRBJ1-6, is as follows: ETGVTQSPTHLIKTRGQQVTLRCSSQSGHNTVSWYQQALGQGPQFIFQYYREEENGRGNFPPRFSGLQFPNYSSELNVNALELDDSALYLCASSLGSKIENSPLHFGNGTRLTVT.

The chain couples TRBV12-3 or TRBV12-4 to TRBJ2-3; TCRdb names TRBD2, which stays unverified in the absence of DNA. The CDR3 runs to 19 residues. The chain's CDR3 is CASSLGRDTSGGAVDTQYF.

The CDR3: CATSRGGATKNIQYF. This sequence joins TRBV15 and TRBJ2-4; TCRdb picks TRBD1, but there is no DNA to check that call. From germline, CDR1 is LNHNV and CDR2 YYDKDF (reference sequence). The length of the CDR3 is 15 residues.

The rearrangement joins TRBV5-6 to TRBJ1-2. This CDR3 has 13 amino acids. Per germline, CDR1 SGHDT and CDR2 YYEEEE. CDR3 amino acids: CASSLVLKDGYTF.

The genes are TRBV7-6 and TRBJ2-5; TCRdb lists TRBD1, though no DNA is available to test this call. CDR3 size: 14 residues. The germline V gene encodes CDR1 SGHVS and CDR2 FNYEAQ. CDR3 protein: CASSQGVKVETQYF.

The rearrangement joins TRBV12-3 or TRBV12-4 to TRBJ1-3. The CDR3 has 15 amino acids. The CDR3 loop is CASSLFWGSGNTIYF.

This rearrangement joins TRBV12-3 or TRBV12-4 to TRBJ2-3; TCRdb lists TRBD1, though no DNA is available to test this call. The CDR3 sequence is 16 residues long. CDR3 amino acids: CASSLTPGDLRDTQYF.

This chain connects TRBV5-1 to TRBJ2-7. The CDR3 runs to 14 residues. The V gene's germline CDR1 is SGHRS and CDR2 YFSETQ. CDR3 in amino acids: CASRELDASYEQYF.

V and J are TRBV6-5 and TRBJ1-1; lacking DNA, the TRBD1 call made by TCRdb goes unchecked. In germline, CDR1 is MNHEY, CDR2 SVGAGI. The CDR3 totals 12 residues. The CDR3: CASSQGSTEAFF.

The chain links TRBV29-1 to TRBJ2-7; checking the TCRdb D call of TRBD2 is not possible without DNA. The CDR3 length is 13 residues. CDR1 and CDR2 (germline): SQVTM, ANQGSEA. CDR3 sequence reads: CSVVKGPPYEQYF.

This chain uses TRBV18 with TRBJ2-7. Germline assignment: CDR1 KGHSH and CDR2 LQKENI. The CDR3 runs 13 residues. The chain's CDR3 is CASSLGISYEQYF.

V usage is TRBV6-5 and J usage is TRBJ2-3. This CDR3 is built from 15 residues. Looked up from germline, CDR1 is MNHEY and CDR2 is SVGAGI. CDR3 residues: CASSYSWQDTDTQYF.

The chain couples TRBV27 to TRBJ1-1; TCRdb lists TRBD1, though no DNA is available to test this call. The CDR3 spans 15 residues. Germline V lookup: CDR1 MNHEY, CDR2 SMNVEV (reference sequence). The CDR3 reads CASSTRDRGNTEAFF.

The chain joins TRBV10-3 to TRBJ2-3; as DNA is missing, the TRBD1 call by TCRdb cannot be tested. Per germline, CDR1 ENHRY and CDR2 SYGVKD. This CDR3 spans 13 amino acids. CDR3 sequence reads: CASSDSFTDTQYF.

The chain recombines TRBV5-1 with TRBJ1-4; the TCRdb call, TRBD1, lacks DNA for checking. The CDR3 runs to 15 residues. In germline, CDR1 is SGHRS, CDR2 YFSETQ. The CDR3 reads CASSPTGTGYEKLFF.

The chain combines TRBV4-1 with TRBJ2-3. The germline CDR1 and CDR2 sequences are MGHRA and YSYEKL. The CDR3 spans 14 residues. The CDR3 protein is CASSQSWSADTQYF.

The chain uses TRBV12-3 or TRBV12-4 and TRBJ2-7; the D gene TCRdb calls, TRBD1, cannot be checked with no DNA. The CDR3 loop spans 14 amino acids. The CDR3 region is CASQGSGQGYEQYF.

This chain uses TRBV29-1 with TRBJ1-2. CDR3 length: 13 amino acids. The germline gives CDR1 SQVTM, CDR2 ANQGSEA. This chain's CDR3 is CSVEDPANYGYTF.

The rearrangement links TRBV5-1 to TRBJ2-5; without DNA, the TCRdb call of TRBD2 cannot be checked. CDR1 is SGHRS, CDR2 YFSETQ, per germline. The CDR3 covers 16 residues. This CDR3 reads CASSLQYRDGQETQYF. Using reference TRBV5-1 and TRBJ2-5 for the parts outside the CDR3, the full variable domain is KAGVTQTPRYLIKTRGQQVTLSCSPISGHRSVSWYQQTPGQGLQFLFEYFSETQRNKGNFPGRFSGRQFSNSRSEMNVSTLELGDSALYLCASSLQYRDGQETQYFGPGTRLLVL.

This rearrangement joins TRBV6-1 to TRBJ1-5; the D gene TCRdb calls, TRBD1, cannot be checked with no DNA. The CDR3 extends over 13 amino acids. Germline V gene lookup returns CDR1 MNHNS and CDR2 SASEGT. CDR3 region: CASSEDPPQPQHF.

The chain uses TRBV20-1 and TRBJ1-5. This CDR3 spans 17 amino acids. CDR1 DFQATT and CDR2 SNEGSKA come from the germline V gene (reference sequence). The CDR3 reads CSARDLQGLNGNQPQHF.

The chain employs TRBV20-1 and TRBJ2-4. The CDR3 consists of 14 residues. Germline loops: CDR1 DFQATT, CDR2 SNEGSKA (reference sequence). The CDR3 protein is CSCWQGVAKNIQYF.

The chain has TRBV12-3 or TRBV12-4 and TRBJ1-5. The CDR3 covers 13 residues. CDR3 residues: CASRPGRNQPQHF.